This T cell receptor beta chain is from a study of PD-L1 blockade in urothelial cancer. As for the study in general: Earlier, patients had received 0 to 3 chemotherapy regimens.

Study observations and caveats: Better survival was predicted when blood TCR clonality before treatment fell below the median.

Time point meaning: pretreatment peripheral blood. Libraries were prepared by immunoSEQ multiplex PCR; TCRdb keeps only in-frame clonotypes and omits some of them. The sample consists of about 130,000 clones, about 88% of them appearing once. On this clone: Its antigen remains unidentified.

This sequence originates from a man aged 50 to 59 with urothelial cancer. The input for sequencing was PBMCs, taken around atezolizumab (anti-PD-L1) treatment.

CDR3 loop: CASSEKGQGAQETQYF. For the CDR3, the DNA is TGTGCCAGCAGTGAAAAGGGACAGGGGGCACAGGAGACCCAGTACTTC. This sequence joins TRBV6-1 and TRBJ2-5; 12 bases match TRBD1. The junction had 6 bases not matched to a gene; V was cut back by 2 bases and J by 5 bases. The CDR3 covers 16 residues. Germline CDR1 reads MNHNS; CDR2 reads SASEGT.